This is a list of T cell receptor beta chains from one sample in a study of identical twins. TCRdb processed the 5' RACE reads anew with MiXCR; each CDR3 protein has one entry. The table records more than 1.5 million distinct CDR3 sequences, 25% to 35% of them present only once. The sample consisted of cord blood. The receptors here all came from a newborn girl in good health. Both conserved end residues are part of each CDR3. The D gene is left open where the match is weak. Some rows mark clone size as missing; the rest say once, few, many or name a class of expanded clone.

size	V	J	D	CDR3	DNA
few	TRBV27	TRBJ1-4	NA	CASSFSPGAEKLFF	TGTGCCAGCAGTTTTTCTCCAGGGGCGGAAAAACTGTTTTTT
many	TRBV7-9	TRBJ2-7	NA	CASSHIGGQNIYEQYF	TGTGCCAGCAGCCATATCGGGGGACAGAATATCTACGAGCAGTACTTC
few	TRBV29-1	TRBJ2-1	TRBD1	CSGPGQGGNEQFF	TGCAGCGGACCGGGACAGGGGGGCAATGAGCAGTTCTTC
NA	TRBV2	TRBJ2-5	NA	CASKFYPAETQYF	TGTGCCAGCAAATTCTACCCCGCGGAGACCCAGTACTTC
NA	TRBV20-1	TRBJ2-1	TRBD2	CSARAASGENEQFF	TGCAGTGCTAGAGCGGCTAGCGGGGAGAATGAGCAGTTCTTC
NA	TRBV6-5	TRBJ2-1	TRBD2	CAGGMGTSGYNEQFF	TGTGCCGGCGGCATGGGGACTAGCGGGTACAATGAGCAGTTCTTC
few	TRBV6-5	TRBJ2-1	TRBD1	CASSYIPRGTGSYNEQFF	TGTGCCAGCAGTTATATCCCTCGTGGGACAGGGTCGTACAATGAGCAGTTCTTC
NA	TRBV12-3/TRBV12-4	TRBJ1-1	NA	CASSSFATEAFF	TGTGCCAGCAGTTCGTTTGCCACTGAAGCTTTCTTT
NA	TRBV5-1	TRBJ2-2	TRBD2	CASSSSGGANTGELFF	TGCGCCAGCAGCTCAAGCGGGGGGGCCAACACCGGGGAGCTGTTTTTT
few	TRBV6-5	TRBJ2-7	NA	CASSYLGGPYEQYF	TGTGCCAGCAGTTACTTAGGCGGCCCCTACGAGCAGTACTTC
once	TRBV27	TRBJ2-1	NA	CTSSLLAGNEQFF	TGTACCAGCAGTTTATTGGCAGGGAATGAGCAGTTCTTC
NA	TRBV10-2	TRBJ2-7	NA	CASWINENEQYF	TGCGCCAGCTGGATTAATGAGAATGAGCAGTACTTC
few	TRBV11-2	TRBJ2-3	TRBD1	CASSTRTGILTDTQYF	TGTGCCAGCAGCACCCGGACAGGTATACTCACAGATACGCAGTATTTT
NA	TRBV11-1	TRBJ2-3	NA	CASSPKDSGPDTQYF	TGTGCCAGCAGCCCGAAGGACAGCGGTCCAGATACGCAGTATTTT
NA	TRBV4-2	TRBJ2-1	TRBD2	CASTRAGGGNNEQFF	TGTGCCAGCACCCGAGCGGGAGGCGGGAACAATGAGCAGTTCTTC
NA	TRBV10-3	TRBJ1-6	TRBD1	CAISESGRTGIMALHF	TGTGCCATCAGTGAGTCAGGGAGGACAGGGATAATGGCCCTCCACTTT
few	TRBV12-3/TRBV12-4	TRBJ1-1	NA	CASTRTAYNTEAFF	TGTGCCAGTACCCGGACAGCTTACAACACTGAAGCTTTCTTT
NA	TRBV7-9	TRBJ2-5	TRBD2	CASSAGLAGGEETQYF	TGTGCCAGCAGCGCGGGACTAGCGGGGGGAGAAGAGACCCAGTACTTC
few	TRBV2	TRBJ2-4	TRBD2	CASSVPSGGGAKNIQYF	TGTGCCAGCAGTGTACCTAGCGGGGGCGGGGCCAAAAACATTCAGTACTTC
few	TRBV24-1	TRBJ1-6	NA	CATSKVLSPLHF	TGTGCCACCAGCAAAGTACTTTCACCCCTCCACTTT
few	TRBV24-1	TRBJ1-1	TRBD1	CATSARTGANTEAFF	TGTGCCACCAGTGCCAGGACAGGGGCGAACACTGAAGCTTTCTTT
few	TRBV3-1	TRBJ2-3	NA	CASSQVNSGRTQYF	TGTGCCAGCAGCCAAGTGAATAGCGGCCGTACGCAGTATTTT
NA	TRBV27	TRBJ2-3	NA	CASSFADRDTQYF	TGTGCCAGCAGTTTTGCCGACCGAGATACGCAGTATTTT
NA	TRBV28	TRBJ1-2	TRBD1	CASSLGQFGGYTF	TGTGCCAGCAGTTTGGGACAGTTTGGTGGCTACACCTTC
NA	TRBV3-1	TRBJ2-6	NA	CASSQDPVGANVLTF	TGTGCCAGCAGCCAAGACCCGGTGGGGGCCAACGTCCTGACTTTC
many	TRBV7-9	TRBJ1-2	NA	CASSLGAGYGYTF	TGTGCCAGCAGTTTAGGGGCCGGGTACGGCTACACCTTC
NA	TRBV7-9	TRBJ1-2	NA	CASSLVGRQGFNYGCTF	TGTGCCAGCAGCTTAGTCGGTAGGCAGGGTTTCAACTATGGCTGCACCTTC
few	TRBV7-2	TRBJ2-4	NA	CASSLEVTKNIQYF	TGTGCCAGCAGCTTAGAAGTAACCAAAAACATTCAGTACTTC
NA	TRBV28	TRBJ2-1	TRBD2	CASSWASGNNEQFF	TGTGCCAGCAGTTGGGCTAGCGGGAACAATGAGCAGTTCTTC
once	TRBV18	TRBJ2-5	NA	CASSPMLRETQYF	TGTGCCAGCTCACCGATGTTGAGGGAGACCCAGTACTTC
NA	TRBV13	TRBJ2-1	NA	CASSVPLARREALRANEQFF	TGTGCCAGCAGCGTTCCTTTGGCAAGGAGGGAGGCACTGCGCGCCAATGAGCAGTTCTTC
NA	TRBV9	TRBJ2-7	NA	CASSVSSWGGGGIYEQYF	TGTGCCAGCAGCGTATCCTCATGGGGGGGAGGGGGCATCTACGAGCAGTACTTC
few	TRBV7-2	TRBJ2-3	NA	CASRRLQGSTDTQYF	TGTGCCAGCAGACGACTCCAGGGGTCCACAGATACGCAGTATTTT
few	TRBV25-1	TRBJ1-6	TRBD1	CASSDRGLSPLHF	TGTGCCAGCAGTGACAGGGGGCTTTCACCCCTCCACTTT
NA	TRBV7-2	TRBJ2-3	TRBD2	CASSRAGTRATDTQYF	TGTGCCAGCAGCAGAGCCGGGACTAGGGCCACAGATACGCAGTATTTT
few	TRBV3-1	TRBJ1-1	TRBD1	CASSLQGQLPEAFF	TGTGCCAGCAGCCTCCAGGGACAGTTACCTGAAGCTTTCTTT
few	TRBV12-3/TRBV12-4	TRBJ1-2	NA	CASSFRMENGYTF	TGTGCCAGCAGTTTCCGGATGGAAAATGGCTACACCTTC
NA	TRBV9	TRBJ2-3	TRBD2	CASSVVSSGGAWDTQYF	TGTGCCAGCAGCGTAGTTTCCAGCGGGGGGGCTTGGGATACGCAGTATTTT